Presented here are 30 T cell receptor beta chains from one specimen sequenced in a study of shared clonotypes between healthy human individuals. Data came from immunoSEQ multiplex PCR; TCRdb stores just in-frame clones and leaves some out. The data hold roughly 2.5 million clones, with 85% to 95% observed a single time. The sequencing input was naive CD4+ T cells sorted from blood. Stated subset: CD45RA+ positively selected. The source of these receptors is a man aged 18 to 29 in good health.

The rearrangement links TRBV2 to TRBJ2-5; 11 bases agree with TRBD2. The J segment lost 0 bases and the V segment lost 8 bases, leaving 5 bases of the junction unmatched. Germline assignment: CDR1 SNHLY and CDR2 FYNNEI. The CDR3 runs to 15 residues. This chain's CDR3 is CASWRLAGNQETQYF. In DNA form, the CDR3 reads TGTGCCAGCTGGAGACTAGCGGGGAACCAAGAGACCCAGTACTTC.

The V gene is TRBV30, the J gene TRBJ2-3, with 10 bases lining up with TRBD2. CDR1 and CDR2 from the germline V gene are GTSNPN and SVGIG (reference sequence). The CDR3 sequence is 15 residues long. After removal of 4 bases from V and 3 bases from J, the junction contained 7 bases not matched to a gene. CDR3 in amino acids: CAWTQPGLATDTQYF. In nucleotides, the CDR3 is TGTGCCTGGACCCAGCCGGGACTAGCGACAGATACGCAGTATTTT.

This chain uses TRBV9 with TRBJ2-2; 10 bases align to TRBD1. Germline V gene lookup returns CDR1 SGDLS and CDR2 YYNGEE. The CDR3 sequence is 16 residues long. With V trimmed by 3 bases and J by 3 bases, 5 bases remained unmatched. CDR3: CASSASGTGDTGELFF. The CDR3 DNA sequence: TGTGCCAGCAGCGCCTCCGGGACAGGGGACACCGGGGAGCTGTTTTTT.

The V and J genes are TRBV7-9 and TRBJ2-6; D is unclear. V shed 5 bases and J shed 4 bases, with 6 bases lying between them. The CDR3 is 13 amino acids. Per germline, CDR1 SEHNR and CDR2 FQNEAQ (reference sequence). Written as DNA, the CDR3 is TGTGCCAGCAGCCCTGCCGGGGCCAACGTCCTGACTTTC. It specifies CASSPAGANVLTF.

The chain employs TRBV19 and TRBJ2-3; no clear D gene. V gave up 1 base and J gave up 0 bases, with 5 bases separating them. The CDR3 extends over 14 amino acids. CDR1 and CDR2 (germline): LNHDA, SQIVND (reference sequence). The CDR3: CASSIAESTDTQYF. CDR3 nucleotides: TGTGCCAGTAGTATAGCGGAGAGCACAGATACGCAGTATTTT. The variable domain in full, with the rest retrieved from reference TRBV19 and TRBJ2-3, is DGGITQSPKYLFRKEGQNVTLSCEQNLNHDAMYWYRQDPGQGLRLIYYSQIVNDFQKGDIAEGYSVSREKKESFPLTVTSAQKNPTAFYLCASSIAESTDTQYFGPGTRLTVL.

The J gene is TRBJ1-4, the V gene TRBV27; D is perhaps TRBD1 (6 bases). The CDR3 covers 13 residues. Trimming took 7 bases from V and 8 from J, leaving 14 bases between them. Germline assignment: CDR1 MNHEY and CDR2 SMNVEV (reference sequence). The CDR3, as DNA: TGTGCCAGCATGGGGGCAGGGAGGGAAAAACTGTTTTTT. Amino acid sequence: CASMGAGREKLFF. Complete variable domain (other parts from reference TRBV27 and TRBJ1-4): EAQVTQNPRYLITVTGKKLTVTCSQNMNHEYMSWYRQDPGLGLRQIYYSMNVEVTDKGDVPEGYKVSRKEKRNFPLILESPSPNQTSLYFCASMGAGREKLFFGSGTQLSVL.

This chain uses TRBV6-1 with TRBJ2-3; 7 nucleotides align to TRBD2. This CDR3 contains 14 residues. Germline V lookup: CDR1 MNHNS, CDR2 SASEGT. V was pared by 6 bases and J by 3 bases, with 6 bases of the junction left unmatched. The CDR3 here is CASRAGYGTDTQYF. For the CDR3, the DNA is TGTGCCAGCAGAGCGGGATATGGTACAGATACGCAGTATTTT.

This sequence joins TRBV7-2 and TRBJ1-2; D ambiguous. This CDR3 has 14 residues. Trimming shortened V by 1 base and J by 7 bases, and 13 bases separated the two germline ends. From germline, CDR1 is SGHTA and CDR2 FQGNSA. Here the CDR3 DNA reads TGTGCCAGCAGCTTAGAGAGGTTAATCGGTGGCTACACCTTC. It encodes CASSLERLIGGYTF.

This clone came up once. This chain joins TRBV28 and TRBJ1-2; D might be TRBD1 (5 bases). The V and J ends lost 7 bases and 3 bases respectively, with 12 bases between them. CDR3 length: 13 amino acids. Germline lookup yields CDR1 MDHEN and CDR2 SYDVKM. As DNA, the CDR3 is TGTGCCAGCATGGGAGGGGTGCACTATGGCTACACCTTC. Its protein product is CASMGGVHYGYTF.

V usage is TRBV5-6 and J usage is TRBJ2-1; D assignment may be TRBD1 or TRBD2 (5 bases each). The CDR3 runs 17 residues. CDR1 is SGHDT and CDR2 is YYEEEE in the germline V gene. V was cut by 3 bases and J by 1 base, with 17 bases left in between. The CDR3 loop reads CASSSGRAANSYNEQFF. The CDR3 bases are TGTGCCAGCAGCTCAGGGCGGGCGGCCAATTCCTACAATGAGCAGTTCTTC.

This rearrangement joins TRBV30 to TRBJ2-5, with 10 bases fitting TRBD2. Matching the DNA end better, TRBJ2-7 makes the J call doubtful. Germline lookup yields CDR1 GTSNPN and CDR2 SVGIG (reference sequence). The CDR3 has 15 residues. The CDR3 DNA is TGTGCCTGGAGCATACGGGGGACTAGCGTCTACGAGCAGTACTTC. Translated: CAWSIRGTSVYEQYF.

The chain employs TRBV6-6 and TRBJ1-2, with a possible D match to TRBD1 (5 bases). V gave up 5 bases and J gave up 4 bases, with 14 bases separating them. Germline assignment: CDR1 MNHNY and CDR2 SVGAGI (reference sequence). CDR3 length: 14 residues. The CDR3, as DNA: TGTGCCAGCAGTCGGGACGGCCAATCCTATGGCTACACCTTC. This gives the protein CASSRDGQSYGYTF.

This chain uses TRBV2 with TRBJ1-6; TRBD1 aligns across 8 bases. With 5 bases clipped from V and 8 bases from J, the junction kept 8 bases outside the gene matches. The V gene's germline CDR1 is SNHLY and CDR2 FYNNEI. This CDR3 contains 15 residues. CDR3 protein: CASSQDGQGYSPLHF. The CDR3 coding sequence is TGTGCCAGCAGTCAAGACGGACAGGGATATTCACCCCTCCACTTT.

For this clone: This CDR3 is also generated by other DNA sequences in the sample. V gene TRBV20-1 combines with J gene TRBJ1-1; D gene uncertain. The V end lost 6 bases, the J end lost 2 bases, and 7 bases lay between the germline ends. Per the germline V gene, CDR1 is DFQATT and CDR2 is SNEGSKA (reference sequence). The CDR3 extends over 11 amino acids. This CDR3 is CSARLNTEAFF. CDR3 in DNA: TGCAGTGCCAGACTAAACACTGAAGCTTTCTTT.

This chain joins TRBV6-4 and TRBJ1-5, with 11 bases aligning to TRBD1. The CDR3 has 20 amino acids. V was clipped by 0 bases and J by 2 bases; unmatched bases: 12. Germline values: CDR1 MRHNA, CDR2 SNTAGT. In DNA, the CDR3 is TGTGCCAGCAGTGACTCGAGTCCGGACAGGGGGCGTAGGGGCAATCAGCCCCAGCATTTT. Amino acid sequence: CASSDSSPDRGRRGNQPQHF.

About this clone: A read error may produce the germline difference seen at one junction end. The CDR3 bases are TGTGCTAGCAGCCCCCTGGGTGATGAGCAGTTCTTC. Its protein product is CASSPLGDEQFF. V and J are TRBV7-7 and TRBJ2-1; D call uncertain. The CDR3 has 12 residues. Germline CDR1 and CDR2: SSHAT and FNYEAQ (reference sequence). The full variable domain, its missing parts supplied by reference TRBV7-7 and TRBJ2-1, is GAGVSQSPRYKVTKRGQDVTLRCDPISSHATLYWYQQALGQGPEFLTYFNYEAQPDKSGLPSDRFSAERPEGSISTLTIQRTEQRDSAMYRCASSPLGDEQFFGPGTRLTVL.

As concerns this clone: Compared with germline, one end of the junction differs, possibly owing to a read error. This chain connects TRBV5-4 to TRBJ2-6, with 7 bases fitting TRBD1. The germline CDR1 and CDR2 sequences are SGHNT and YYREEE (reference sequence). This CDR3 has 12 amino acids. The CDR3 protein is CASSLAGDSPSF. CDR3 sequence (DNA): TGTGCCAGCAGCTTGGCCGGGGACAGTCCTTCTTTC. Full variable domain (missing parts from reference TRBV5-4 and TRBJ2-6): ETGVTQSPTHLIKTRGQQVTLRCSSQSGHNTVSWYQQALGQGPQFIFQYYREEENGRGNFPPRFSGLQFPNYSSELNVNALELDDSALYLCASSLAGDSPSFGAGSRLTVL.

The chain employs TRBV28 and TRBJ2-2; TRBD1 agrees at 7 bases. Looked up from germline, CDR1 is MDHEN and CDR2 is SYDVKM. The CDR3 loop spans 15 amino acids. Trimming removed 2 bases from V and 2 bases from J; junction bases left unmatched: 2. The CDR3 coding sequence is TGTGCCAGCAGTTTACAAGGGGGCAACACCGGGGAGCTGTTTTTT. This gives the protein CASSLQGGNTGELFF. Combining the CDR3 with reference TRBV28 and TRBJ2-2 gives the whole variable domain DVKVTQSSRYLVKRTGEKVFLECVQDMDHENMFWYRQDPGLGLRLIYFSYDVKMKEKGDIPEGYSVSREKKERFSLILESASTNQTSMYLCASSLQGGNTGELFFGEGSRLTVL.

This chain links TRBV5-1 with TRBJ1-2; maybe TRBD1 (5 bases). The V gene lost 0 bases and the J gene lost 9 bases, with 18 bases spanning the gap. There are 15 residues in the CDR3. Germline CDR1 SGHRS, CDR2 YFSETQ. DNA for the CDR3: TGCGCCAGCAGCTTGGGGGACTCTAGTTCATATAGCTACACCTTC. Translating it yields CASSLGDSSSYSYTF.

The CDR3 here is CASSFYINNEQFF. CDR3 nucleotides: TGCGCCAGCAGCTTTTACATAAACAATGAGCAGTTCTTC. The chain employs TRBV5-1 and TRBJ2-1; D not resolved. The V end was cut by 2 bases, the J end by 5 bases, with 8 bases between. The CDR3 runs to 13 residues. The germline gives CDR1 SGHRS, CDR2 YFSETQ.

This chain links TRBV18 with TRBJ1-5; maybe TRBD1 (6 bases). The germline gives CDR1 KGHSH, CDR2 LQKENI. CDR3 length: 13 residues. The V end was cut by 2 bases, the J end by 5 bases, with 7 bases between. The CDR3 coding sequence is TGTGCCAGCTCACCAGGACAGTATCAGCCCCAGCATTTT. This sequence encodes CASSPGQYQPQHF.

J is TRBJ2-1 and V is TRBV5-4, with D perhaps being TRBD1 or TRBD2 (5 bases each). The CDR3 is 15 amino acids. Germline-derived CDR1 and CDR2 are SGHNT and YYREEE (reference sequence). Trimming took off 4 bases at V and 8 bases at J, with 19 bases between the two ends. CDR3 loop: CASSPMQGPADEQFF. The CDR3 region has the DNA TGTGCCAGCAGCCCGATGCAGGGACCGGCTGATGAGCAGTTCTTC.

The CDR3 loop reads CAWSVRWEQGRYEQYF. For the CDR3, the DNA is TGTGCCTGGAGTGTACGGTGGGAACAGGGACGGTACGAGCAGTACTTC. This chain uses TRBV30 with TRBJ2-7; possibly TRBD1 for D (6 bases). Trimming left V 0 bases short and J 4 bases short, with 19 bases between. The germline V gene has CDR1 GTSNPN and CDR2 SVGIG (reference sequence). The CDR3 has 16 amino acids. The full variable domain, rest sourced from reference TRBV30 and TRBJ2-7, is SQTIHQWPATLVQPVGSPLSLECTVEGTSNPNLYWYRQAAGRGLQLLFYSVGIGQISSEVPQNLSASRPQDRQFILSSKKLLLSDSGFYLCAWSVRWEQGRYEQYFGPGTRLTVT.

CDR3 amino acids: CASSLASSGGSQYF. DNA for the CDR3: TGCGCCAGCAGCTTGGCGTCTAGCGGGGGCTCGCAGTACTTC. The chain employs TRBV5-1 and TRBJ2-7; 10 positions match TRBD2. V trimming: 0 bases; J trimming: 9 bases; junction bases outside the gene matches: 6. This CDR3 contains 14 residues. Germline V gene data show CDR1 as SGHRS and CDR2 as YFSETQ.

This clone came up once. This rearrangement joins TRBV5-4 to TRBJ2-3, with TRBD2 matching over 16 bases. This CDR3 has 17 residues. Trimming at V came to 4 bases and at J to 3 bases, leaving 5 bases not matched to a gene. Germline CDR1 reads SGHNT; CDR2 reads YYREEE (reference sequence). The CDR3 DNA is TGTGCCAGCAGCGCCCCGGGACTAGCGGGAGGGACAGATACGCAGTATTTT. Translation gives CASSAPGLAGGTDTQYF.

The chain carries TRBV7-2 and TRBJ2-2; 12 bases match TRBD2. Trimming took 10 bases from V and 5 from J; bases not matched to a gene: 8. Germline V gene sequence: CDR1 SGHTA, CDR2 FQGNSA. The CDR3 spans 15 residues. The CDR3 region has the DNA TGTGCCACCTCGGGAGGACTAGCGGGGACCGGGGAGCTGTTTTTT. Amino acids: CATSGGLAGTGELFF.

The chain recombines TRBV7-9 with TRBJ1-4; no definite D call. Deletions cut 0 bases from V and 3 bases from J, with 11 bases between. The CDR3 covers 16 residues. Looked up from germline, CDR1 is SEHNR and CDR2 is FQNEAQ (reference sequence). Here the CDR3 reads CASSLAPGASNEKLFF. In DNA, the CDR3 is TGTGCCAGCAGCTTAGCACCCGGAGCCTCTAATGAAAAACTGTTTTTT.

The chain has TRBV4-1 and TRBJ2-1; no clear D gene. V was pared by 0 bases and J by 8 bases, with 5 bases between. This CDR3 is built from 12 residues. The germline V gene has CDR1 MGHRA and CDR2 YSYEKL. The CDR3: CASSQDNDEQFF. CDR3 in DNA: TGCGCCAGCAGCCAAGATAACGATGAGCAGTTCTTC.

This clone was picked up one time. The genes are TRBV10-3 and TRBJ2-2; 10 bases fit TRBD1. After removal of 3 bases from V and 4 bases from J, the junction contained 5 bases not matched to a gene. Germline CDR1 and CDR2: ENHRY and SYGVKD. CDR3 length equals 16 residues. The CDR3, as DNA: TGTGCCATCAGTGATGCGAGGGACAGGGGCACCGGGGAGCTGTTTTTT. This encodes CAISDARDRGTGELFF.

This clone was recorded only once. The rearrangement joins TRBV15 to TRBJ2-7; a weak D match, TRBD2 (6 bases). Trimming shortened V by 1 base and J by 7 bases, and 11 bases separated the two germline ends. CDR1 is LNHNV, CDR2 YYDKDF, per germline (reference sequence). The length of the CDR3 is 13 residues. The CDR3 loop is CATSRGDAGEQYF. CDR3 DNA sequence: TGTGCCACCAGCAGAGGGGATGCGGGGGAGCAGTACTTC.